The 31 T cell receptor beta chains in this list originate from one sample, sequenced in a study of T-cell memory formation after mild COVID-19. TCRdb reanalysed the 5' RACE reads using MiXCR and keeps one entry per CDR3 protein. The data show 120,000 or so distinct CDR3 sequences, 16% seen once. The source material was PBMCs or a T cell subset sorted from them (not recorded which). Every receptor here comes from an adult woman who had mild COVID-19 (a few samples of this study predate the infection). Cell type and time point are not known.

This sequence joins TRBV20-1 and TRBJ2-7, with D perhaps TRBD1 or TRBD2 (7 bases each). Germline CDR1 reads DFQATT; CDR2 reads SNEGSKA (reference sequence). The V gene lost 0 bases and the J gene lost 2 bases, with 11 bases spanning the gap. The CDR3 runs 14 residues. DNA for the CDR3: TGCAGTGCTAGAGACAGGGGGAGGGCCTACGAGCAGTACTTC. As protein: CSARDRGRAYEQYF.

This clonotype was found a few times. The CDR3 here is CASSSRTGSGELFF. For the CDR3, the DNA is TGTGCCAGCAGCTCGAGAACAGGGTCCGGGGAGCTGTTTTTT. This rearrangement joins TRBV7-2 to TRBJ2-2; D is perhaps TRBD1 (6 bases). This CDR3 has 14 amino acids. Germline V gene lookup returns CDR1 SGHTA and CDR2 FQGNSA. V was pared by 4 bases and J by 6 bases, with 12 bases between. Full variable domain (missing parts from reference TRBV7-2 and TRBJ2-2): GAGVSQSPSNKVTEKGKDVELRCDPISGHTALYWYRQSLGQGLEFLIYFQGNSAPDKSGLPSDRFSAERTGGSVSTLTIQRTQQEDSAVYLCASSSRTGSGELFFGEGSRLTVL.

This sequence joins TRBV5-1 and TRBJ2-3, with TRBD2 matching 9 bases. Germline V gene data show CDR1 as SGHRS and CDR2 as YFSETQ. The CDR3 is 19 residues long. V was pared by 2 bases and J by 1 base, with 14 bases of the junction left unmatched. For the CDR3, the DNA is TGCGCCAGCAGCTTTGGGCTAGCGGGGACCACTTGGGGCACAGATACGCAGTATTTT. It codes for CASSFGLAGTTWGTDTQYF.

The V gene is TRBV6-5, the J gene TRBJ1-1; D remains ambiguous. The V gene's germline CDR1 is MNHEY and CDR2 SVGAGI. Trimming stripped 10 bases from V and 4 bases from J, with 13 bases between. This CDR3 is 12 amino acids long. CDR3 residues: CATSRGGTEAFF. The CDR3 DNA reads as TGTGCCACCTCCCGGGGAGGCACTGAAGCTTTCTTT.

The chain recombines TRBV4-2 with TRBJ2-3; 8 bases are a match to TRBD2. The CDR3 totals 15 residues. Germline V gene lookup returns CDR1 LGHNA and CDR2 YNFKEQ. The V and J ends lost 3 bases and 0 bases, in that order; junction bases with no gene match: 2. CDR3 DNA: TGTGCCAGCAGCCAGAAGCGGGGGAGCACAGATACGCAGTATTTT. Protein product: CASSQKRGSTDTQYF.

The V gene is TRBV6-6, the J gene TRBJ2-3; TRBD2 is a possible D gene (7 bases). This CDR3 region has 17 residues. Trimming shortened V by 4 bases and J by 1 base, and 18 bases separated the two germline ends. Germline CDR1 and CDR2: MNHNY and SVGAGI (reference sequence). The CDR3 spells CASSFTGGLRGTDTQYF. The CDR3 DNA sequence: TGTGCCAGCAGTTTCACGGGGGGCCTAAGAGGCACAGATACGCAGTATTTT.

Only a few counts were recorded for this clonotype. The chain carries TRBV14 and TRBJ1-1; D unresolved. This CDR3 is 17 amino acids long. Germline CDR1 reads SGHDN; CDR2 reads FVKESK. Deletions cut 0 bases from V and 0 bases from J, with 14 bases between. The CDR3 DNA is TGTGCCAGCAGCCAAGAGTGGGGTCCCTCGGTGAACACTGAAGCTTTCTTT. This codes for CASSQEWGPSVNTEAFF. The variable domain in full, completed from reference TRBV14 and TRBJ1-1, reads EAGVTQFPSHSVIEKGQTVTLRCDPISGHDNLYWYRRVMGKEIKFLLHFVKESKQDESGMPNNRFLAERTGGTYSTLKVQPAELEDSGVYFCASSQEWGPSVNTEAFFGQGTRLTVV.

This clonotype has just a few counts. V and J are TRBV9 and TRBJ2-2, with unresolved D. The CDR3 loop spans 12 amino acids. With 0 bases removed from V and 5 bases from J, the gap between germline ends came to 2 bases. CDR1 and CDR2 (germline): SGDLS, YYNGEE. CDR3 residues: CASSVETGELFF. The CDR3, as DNA: TGTGCCAGCAGCGTAGAGACCGGGGAGCTGTTTTTT.

The chain combines TRBV11-2 with TRBJ2-5; D tentatively reads TRBD1 or TRBD2 (6 bases each). CDR1 and CDR2 from the germline V gene are SGHAT and FQNNGV. Trimming took 5 bases from V and 7 from J, leaving 17 bases between them. The CDR3 loop spans 14 amino acids. CDR3 sequence reads: CASSRGLSSGTQYF. The CDR3 DNA follows: TGTGCCAGCAGCCGGGGGCTTTCAAGCGGGACCCAGTACTTC.

This clonotype was seen many times. Its ends do not fully match the called genes, so a read error is possible. The V gene is TRBV12-3 or TRBV12-4, the J gene TRBJ1-1; D is unresolved. This CDR3 is 11 amino acids long. In DNA, the CDR3 is TGTGCCAGCAGCTTAGGGACTGAAGCTTTCTTT. Its protein product is CASSLGTEAFF.

The rearrangement joins TRBV9 to TRBJ2-7, with TRBD1 matching over 10 bases. The trim removed 4 bases at V and 6 bases at J, leaving 13 bases unmatched. Germline V gene lookup returns CDR1 SGDLS and CDR2 YYNGEE. The CDR3 spans 16 residues. The CDR3 spells CASSSSPGQGTSEQYF. The CDR3 nucleotides are TGTGCCAGCAGCTCTTCTCCGGGACAGGGGACGAGCGAGCAGTACTTC.

In its sample, this clonotype was seen a few times. The chain recombines TRBV5-1 with TRBJ1-1; D unclear. V was pared by 0 bases and J by 6 bases, with 18 bases between. Germline V gene data show CDR1 as SGHRS and CDR2 as YFSETQ. The CDR3 spans 16 residues. In nucleotides, the CDR3 is TGCGCCAGCAGCTTGGACCTTACCGCGACCACCCCTGAAGCTTTCTTT. This codes for CASSLDLTATTPEAFF.

This clonotype has a handful of counts. The chain couples TRBV5-1 to TRBJ1-1, with 7 bases aligning to TRBD1. V lost 0 bases and J lost 7; bases outside the gene matches: 0. Per germline, CDR1 SGHRS and CDR2 YFSETQ. This CDR3 is built from 12 residues. CDR3 DNA sequence: TGCGCCAGCAGCTTGGACAGGGGTGAAGCTTTCTTT. Its protein product is CASSLDRGEAFF.

This clonotype has only a few counts. The CDR3, as DNA: TGTGCCAGCAGCTTAGATATGTCAGGCCCCGCGGCGACCCAGTACTTC. This encodes CASSLDMSGPAATQYF. This chain joins TRBV7-7 and TRBJ2-5, with D unresolved. The CDR3 runs to 16 residues. Germline V lookup: CDR1 SSHAT, CDR2 FNYEAQ (reference sequence). V gave up 1 base and J gave up 7 bases, with 19 bases separating them.

In its sample, this clonotype was seen a few times. The rearrangement links TRBV12-3 or TRBV12-4 to TRBJ1-1; 7 bases line up with TRBD1. The junction had 6 bases not matched to a gene; V was cut back by 5 bases and J by 6 bases. This CDR3 contains 13 residues. The CDR3 spells CASSPDRAPEAFF. The CDR3 region has the DNA TGTGCCAGCAGTCCCGACAGGGCCCCTGAAGCTTTCTTT.

The chain couples TRBV12-3 or TRBV12-4 to TRBJ2-3; D is possibly TRBD2 (6 bases). This CDR3 spans 16 amino acids. With 1 base removed from V and 2 bases from J, the gap between germline ends came to 13 bases. This chain's CDR3 is CASSLGAGIPTDTQYF. The DNA of the CDR3 is TGTGCCAGCAGTTTAGGGGCGGGAATACCCACAGATACGCAGTATTTT.

This clonotype has only a few counts. The chain couples TRBV11-2 to TRBJ2-1; TRBD2 is a possible D gene (5 bases). V dropped 3 bases and J dropped 6 bases, with 9 bases sitting between them. The CDR3 runs to 13 residues. Germline lookup yields CDR1 SGHAT and CDR2 FQNNGV. CDR3 bases: TGTGCCAGCAGCTTCGTCCGGGGCAATGAGCAGTTCTTC. This codes for CASSFVRGNEQFF.

The chain combines TRBV12-3 or TRBV12-4 with TRBJ2-3; D is perhaps TRBD1 or TRBD2 (5 bases each). The CDR3 is made up of 14 amino acids. V was trimmed by 1 base and J by 2 bases, leaving 7 bases between them. This chain's CDR3 is CASSLGDVTDTQYF. CDR3 in DNA: TGTGCCAGCAGTTTAGGGGACGTCACAGATACGCAGTATTTT.

This clonotype was observed a few times. The chain is built from TRBV4-1 and TRBJ2-7; no definite D call. The germline V gene has CDR1 MGHRA and CDR2 YSYEKL. Trimming pared 3 bases from V and 0 bases from J, leaving 6 bases between. CDR3 size: 13 residues. The chain's CDR3 is CASSQVDSYEQYF. The DNA of the CDR3 is TGCGCCAGCAGCCAGGTTGACTCCTACGAGCAGTACTTC.

This clonotype appeared a few times. The rearrangement joins TRBV13 to TRBJ1-2, with 7 nucleotides matching TRBD1. The ends lost 5 bases at V and 6 bases at J; junction bases unmatched: 9. The CDR3 contains 14 residues. Looked up from germline, CDR1 is PRHDT and CDR2 is FYEKMQ (reference sequence). CDR3 sequence (DNA): TGTGCCAGCAGCCCCGACAGGGCACCTGATGGCTACACCTTC. Translating gives CASSPDRAPDGYTF.

This clonotype was seen more than once but under ten times. The rearrangement links TRBV9 to TRBJ2-5; a possible D gene is TRBD2 (5 bases). The ends were cut back, 4 bases at V and 2 bases at J, with 12 bases in the middle. Germline CDR1 is SGDLS and CDR2 is YYNGEE. This CDR3 has 14 amino acids. The CDR3 spells CASSLTPGQETQYF. In nucleotides, the CDR3 is TGTGCCAGCAGCCTCACGCCGGGGCAAGAGACCCAGTACTTC.

This clonotype has only one observation. The chain joins TRBV15 to TRBJ2-3; D uncertain. The CDR3 is 14 amino acids. Trimming took 5 bases from V and 0 from J, leaving 9 bases between them. Germline V CDR1 and CDR2: LNHNV, YYDKDF (reference sequence). CDR3 coding DNA: TGTGCCACCAGCGACCAGGAGAGCACAGATACGCAGTATTTT. Residues: CATSDQESTDTQYF. Combining the CDR3 with reference TRBV15 and TRBJ2-3 gives the whole variable domain DAMVIQNPRYQVTQFGKPVTLSCSQTLNHNVMYWYQQKSSQAPKLLFHYYDKDFNNEADTPDNFQSRRPNTSFCFLDIRSPGLGDTAMYLCATSDQESTDTQYFGPGTRLTVL.

This chain links TRBV9 with TRBJ2-7; 9 bases line up with TRBD1. The CDR3 runs to 15 residues. Germline V lookup: CDR1 SGDLS, CDR2 YYNGEE. V trimming: 0 bases; J trimming: 5 bases; junction bases outside the gene matches: 6. CDR3 protein: CASSVADRGLNEQYF. The CDR3, as DNA: TGTGCCAGCAGCGTAGCGGACAGGGGTCTGAACGAGCAGTACTTC.

This chain's CDR3 is CASSPRGSGGRTDTQYF. The CDR3 nucleotides read TGCGCCAGCAGCCCCCGGGGGAGCGGGGGGAGGACAGATACGCAGTATTTT. The rearrangement uses TRBV5-1 and TRBJ2-3, with 9 bases fitting TRBD2. The CDR3 consists of 17 residues. Looked up from germline, CDR1 is SGHRS and CDR2 is YFSETQ. With 4 bases clipped from V and 3 bases from J, the junction kept 12 bases outside the gene matches.

This clonotype has only a few counts. This chain joins TRBV9 and TRBJ2-1; TRBD2 is a possible D gene (6 bases). The CDR3 is made up of 12 amino acids. V lost 3 bases, J lost 9 bases, and 10 bases lay in between. The germline V gene has CDR1 SGDLS and CDR2 YYNGEE. CDR3 loop: CASSGGRGEQFF. The CDR3 bases are TGTGCCAGCAGCGGAGGGCGGGGTGAGCAGTTCTTC.

V gene TRBV2 combines with J gene TRBJ2-3, with D maybe TRBD2 (5 bases). V was pared by 6 bases and J by 4 bases, with 11 bases between. Germline V gives CDR1 SNHLY, CDR2 FYNNEI. The CDR3 totals 13 residues. The CDR3 reads CASSRDTADTQYF. The CDR3 DNA reads TGTGCCAGCAGCCGGGATACGGCAGATACGCAGTATTTT.

The chain carries TRBV3-1 and TRBJ2-2, with D unclear. The CDR3 runs to 12 residues. From germline, CDR1 is LGHDT and CDR2 YNNKEL (reference sequence). Trimming cost V 2 bases and J 6 bases, with 4 bases left between them. The CDR3: CASSQPPGELFF. CDR3 nucleotide sequence: TGTGCCAGCAGCCAACCCCCCGGGGAGCTGTTTTTT. Filled out from reference TRBV3-1 and TRBJ2-2, the complete variable domain reads DTAVSQTPKYLVTQMGNDKSIKCEQNLGHDTMYWYKQDSKKFLKIMFSYNNKELIINETVPNRFSPKSPDKAHLNLHINSLELGDSAVYFCASSQPPGELFFGEGSRLTVL.

The rearrangement joins TRBV20-1 to TRBJ2-6; 7 nucleotides agree with TRBD1. This CDR3 has 16 amino acids. Looked up from germline, CDR1 is DFQATT and CDR2 is SNEGSKA (reference sequence). V gave up 1 base and J gave up 2 bases; unmatched junction bases: 5. CDR3 coding DNA: TGCAGTGCTAGAGGGTTCCAGGGGGCTGGGGCCAACGTCCTGACTTTC. Amino acid sequence: CSARGFQGAGANVLTF.

The V gene is TRBV6-2 or TRBV6-3, the J gene TRBJ2-7; D is unclear. This CDR3 spans 13 amino acids. The germline V gene encodes CDR1 MNHEY and CDR2 SVGEGT. The ends were cut back, 6 bases at V and 2 bases at J, with 11 bases in the middle. CDR3 sequence: CASRHPEPYEQYF. CDR3 bases: TGTGCCAGCAGGCACCCCGAACCCTACGAGCAGTACTTC.

CDR3 in amino acids: CATSRSLAGAKNIQYF. Here the CDR3 DNA reads TGTGCCACCAGCAGATCACTAGCGGGAGCCAAAAACATTCAGTACTTC. V gene TRBV15 combines with J gene TRBJ2-4; 9 positions agree with TRBD2. Germline trimming cut 2 bases from V and 0 bases from J; bases unmatched to any gene: 2. This CDR3 is 16 amino acids long. Germline assignment: CDR1 LNHNV and CDR2 YYDKDF (reference sequence).

This chain uses TRBV29-1 with TRBJ2-1; the D call may be TRBD1 or TRBD2 (5 bases each). This CDR3 comprises 20 residues. The V end was cut by 0 bases, the J end by 8 bases, with 32 bases between. Germline CDR1 is SQVTM and CDR2 is ANQGSEA. The CDR3 bases are TGCAGCGTTGAAGAAGGGGACGGGGCCCACTCAATGCGACCCTTCGATGAGCAGTTCTTC. It yields the protein CSVEEGDGAHSMRPFDEQFF.